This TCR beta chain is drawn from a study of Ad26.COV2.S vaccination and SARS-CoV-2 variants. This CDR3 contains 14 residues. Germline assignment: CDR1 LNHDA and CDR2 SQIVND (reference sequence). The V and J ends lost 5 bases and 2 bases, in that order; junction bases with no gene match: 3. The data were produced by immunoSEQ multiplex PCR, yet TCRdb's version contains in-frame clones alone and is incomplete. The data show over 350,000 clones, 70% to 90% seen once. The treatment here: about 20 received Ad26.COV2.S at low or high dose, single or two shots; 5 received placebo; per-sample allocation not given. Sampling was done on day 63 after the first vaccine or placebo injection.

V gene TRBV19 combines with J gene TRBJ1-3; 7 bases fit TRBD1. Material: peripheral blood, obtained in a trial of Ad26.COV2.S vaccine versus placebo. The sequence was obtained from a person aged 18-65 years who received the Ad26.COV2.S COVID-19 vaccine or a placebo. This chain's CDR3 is CASSDRATGNTIYF. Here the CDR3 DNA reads TGTGCCAGTAGTGACAGGGCGACTGGAAACACCATATATTTT.